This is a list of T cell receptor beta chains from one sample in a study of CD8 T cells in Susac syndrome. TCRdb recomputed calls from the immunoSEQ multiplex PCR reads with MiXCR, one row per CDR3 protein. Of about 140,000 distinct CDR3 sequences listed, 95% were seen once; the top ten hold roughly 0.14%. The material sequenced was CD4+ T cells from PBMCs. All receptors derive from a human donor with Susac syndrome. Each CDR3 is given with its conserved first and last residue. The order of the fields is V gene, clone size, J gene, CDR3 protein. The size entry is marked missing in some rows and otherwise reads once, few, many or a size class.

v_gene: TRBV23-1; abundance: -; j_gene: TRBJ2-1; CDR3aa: CARHGGPGTTQFF
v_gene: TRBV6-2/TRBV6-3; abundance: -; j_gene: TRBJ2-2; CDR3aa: CAARGSTNVGELFF
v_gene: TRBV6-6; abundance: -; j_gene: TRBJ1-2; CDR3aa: CATNQDEVYGYTF
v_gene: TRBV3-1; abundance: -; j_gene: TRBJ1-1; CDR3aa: CASSLRQGANTEAFF
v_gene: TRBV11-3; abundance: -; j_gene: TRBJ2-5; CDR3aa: CASSLGGRSGVETQYF
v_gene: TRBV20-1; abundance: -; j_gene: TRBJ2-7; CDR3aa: CSARESQGAQGYEQYF
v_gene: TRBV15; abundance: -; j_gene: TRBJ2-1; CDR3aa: CATTNSGRAGWEQFF
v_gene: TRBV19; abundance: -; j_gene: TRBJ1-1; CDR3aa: CASSISGTGFTTEAFF
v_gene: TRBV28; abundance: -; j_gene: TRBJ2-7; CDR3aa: CASSAQVDRPYEQYF
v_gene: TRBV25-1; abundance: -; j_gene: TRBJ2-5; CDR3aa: CASSDPGTGGAPQETQYF
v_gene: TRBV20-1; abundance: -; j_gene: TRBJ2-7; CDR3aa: CSARVGTGGIHEQYF
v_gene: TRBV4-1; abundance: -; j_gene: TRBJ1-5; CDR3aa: CASSQEGSGGSGQPQHF
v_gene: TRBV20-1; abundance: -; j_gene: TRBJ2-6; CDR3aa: CSASWVTGANVLTF
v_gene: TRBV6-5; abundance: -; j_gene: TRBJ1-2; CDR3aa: CASRFDMNYGYTF
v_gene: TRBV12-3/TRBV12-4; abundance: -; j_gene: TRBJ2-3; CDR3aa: CASSPRITDTQYF
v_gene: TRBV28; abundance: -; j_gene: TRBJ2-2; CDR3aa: CASEQGRTGELFF
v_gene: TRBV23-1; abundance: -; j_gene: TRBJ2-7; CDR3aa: CASTSPGGTSGSYEQYF
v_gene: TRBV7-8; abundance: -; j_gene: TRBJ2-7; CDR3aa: CASSPWDFLSYEQYF
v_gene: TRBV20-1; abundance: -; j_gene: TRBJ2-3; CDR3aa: CSALGEYTDTQYF
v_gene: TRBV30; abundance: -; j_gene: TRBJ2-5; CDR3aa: CAWTTSGTQYF
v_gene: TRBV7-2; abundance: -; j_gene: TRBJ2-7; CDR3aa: CASSLASGNFEQYF
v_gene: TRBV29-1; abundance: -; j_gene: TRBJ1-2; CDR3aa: CSVEAGYYGYTF
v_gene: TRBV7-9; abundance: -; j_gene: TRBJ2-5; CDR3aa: CASSLGATRRLQETQYF
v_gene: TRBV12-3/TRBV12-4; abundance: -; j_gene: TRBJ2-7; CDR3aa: CASSSGTSGYEQYF
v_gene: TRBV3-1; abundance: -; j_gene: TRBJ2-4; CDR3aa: CASSQVATGKNIQYF
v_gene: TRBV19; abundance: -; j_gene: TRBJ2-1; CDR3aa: CASSIGNEQFF
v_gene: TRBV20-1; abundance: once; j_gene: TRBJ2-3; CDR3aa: CSASFQGATDTQYF
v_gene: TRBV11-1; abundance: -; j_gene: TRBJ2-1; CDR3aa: CASSLGRGEQFF
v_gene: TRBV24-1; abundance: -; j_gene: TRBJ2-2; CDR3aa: CATSWGLNTGELFF
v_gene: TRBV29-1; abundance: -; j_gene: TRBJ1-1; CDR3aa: CSEQTVIHTEAFF
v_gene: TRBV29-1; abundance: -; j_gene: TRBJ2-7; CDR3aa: CSARRERDYEQYF
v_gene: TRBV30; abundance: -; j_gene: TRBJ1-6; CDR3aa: CALLIRGNSPLHF
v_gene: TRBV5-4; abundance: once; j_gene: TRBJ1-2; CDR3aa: CASSWAPGFYGYTF
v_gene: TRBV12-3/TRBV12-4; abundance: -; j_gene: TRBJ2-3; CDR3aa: CASSLVLPSGNSDTQYF
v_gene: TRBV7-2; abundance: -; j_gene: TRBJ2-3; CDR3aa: CASSLDGRGQSTDTQYF
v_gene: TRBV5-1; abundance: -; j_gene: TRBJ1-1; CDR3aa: CASSFTALNTEAFF
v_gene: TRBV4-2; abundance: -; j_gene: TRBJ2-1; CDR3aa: CASRSGRGEQFF
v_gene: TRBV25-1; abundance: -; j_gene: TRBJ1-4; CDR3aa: CASSDSGGSEKLFF
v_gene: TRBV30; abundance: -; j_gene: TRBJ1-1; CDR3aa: CAWSVTSGPNTEAFF
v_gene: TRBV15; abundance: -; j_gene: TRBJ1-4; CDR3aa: CATSKGQVNEKLFF
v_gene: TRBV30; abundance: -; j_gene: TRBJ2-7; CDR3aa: CAWSMDKNPPEQYF
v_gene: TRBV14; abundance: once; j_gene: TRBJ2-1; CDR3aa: CASSRTSAHEQFF
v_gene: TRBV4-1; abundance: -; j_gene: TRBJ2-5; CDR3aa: CASSQDPRLAGQETQYF
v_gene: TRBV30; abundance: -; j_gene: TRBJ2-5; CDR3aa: CAWAPRDKETQYF
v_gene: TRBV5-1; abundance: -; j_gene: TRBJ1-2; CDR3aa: CASSSQREGPYGYTF
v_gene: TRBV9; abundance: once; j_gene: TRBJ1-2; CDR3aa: CASSVAPENYGYTF
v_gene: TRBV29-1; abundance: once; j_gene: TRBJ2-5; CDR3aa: CSVERFGETQYF
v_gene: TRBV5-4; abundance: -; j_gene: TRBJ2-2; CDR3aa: CASSLALRQGPNTGELFF
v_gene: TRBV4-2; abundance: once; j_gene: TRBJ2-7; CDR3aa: CASSQETSGGPVRYF
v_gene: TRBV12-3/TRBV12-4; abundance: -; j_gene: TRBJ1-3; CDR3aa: CASGVNGGAGNTIYF
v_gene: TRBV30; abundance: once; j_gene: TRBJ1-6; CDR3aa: CAWSVKGSVASPLHF
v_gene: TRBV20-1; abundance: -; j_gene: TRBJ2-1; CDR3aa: CSARHSGSADEQFF
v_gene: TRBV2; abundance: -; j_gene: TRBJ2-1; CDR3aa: CASSLRTGEEQFF
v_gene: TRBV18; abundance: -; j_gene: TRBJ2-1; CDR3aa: CASSPLGEWYNEQFF
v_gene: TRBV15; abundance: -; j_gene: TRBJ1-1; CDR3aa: CATSSFPGSEAFF
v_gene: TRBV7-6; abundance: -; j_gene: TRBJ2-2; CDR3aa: CASSLAKRGGSNTGELFF
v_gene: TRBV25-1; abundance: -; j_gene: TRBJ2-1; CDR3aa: CASSFYRDRETSGGNNEQFF